This T cell receptor beta chain was documented in a study of shared clonotypes between healthy human individuals. This table comes from immunoSEQ multiplex PCR, and its TCRdb copy is limited to in-frame clones, with some not included. This sample has 950,000 to 1,100,000 clones, with 75% to 80% found just once. CDR3 length: 13 amino acids. The V end was cut by 2 bases, the J end by 7 bases, with 8 bases between. The germline V gene has CDR1 MNHNS and CDR2 SASEGT. The chain is built from TRBV6-1 and TRBJ1-4; D remains ambiguous. The specimen was memory CD4+ T cells from PBMCs. As to subset: CD45RA-negative fraction. This TCR was sampled from a man aged 18-30 years in good health. Some clones in this sample may be carry-over from other donors' samples. The CDR3 is CASSEQLSEKLFF. CDR3 bases: TGTGCCAGCAGTGAACAGTTGAGTGAAAAACTGTTTTTT.